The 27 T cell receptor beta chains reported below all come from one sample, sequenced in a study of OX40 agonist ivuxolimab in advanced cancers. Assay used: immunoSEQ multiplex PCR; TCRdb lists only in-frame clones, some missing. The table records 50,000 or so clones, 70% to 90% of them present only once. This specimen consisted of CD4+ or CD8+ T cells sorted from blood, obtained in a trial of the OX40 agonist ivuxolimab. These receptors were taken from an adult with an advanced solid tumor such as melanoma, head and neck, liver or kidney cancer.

CDR3 region: CASSLAGGGETQYF. The CDR3 nucleotides are TGTGCCAGCAGCTTAGCAGGGGGCGGAGAGACCCAGTACTTC. This chain links TRBV11-2 with TRBJ2-5; 8 bases map to TRBD1. The V and J ends lost 1 base and 4 bases, in that order; junction bases with no gene match: 2. The CDR3 runs 14 residues. The germline CDR1 and CDR2 sequences are SGHAT and FQNNGV.

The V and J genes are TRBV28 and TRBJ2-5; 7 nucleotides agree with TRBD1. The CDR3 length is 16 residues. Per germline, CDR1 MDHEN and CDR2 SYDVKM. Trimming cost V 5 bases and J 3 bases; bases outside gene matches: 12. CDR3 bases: TGTGCCAGCAGTCCGACTCCGGGACAGACAAAAGAGACCCAGTACTTC. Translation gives CASSPTPGQTKETQYF.

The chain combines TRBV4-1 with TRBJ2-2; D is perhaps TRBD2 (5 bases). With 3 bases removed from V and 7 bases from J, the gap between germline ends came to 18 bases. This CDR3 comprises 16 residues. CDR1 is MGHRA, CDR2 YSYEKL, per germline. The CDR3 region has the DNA TGCGCCAGCAGCCATCCTGAGAGAGGGCCCGACGGGGAGCTGTTTTTT. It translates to CASSHPERGPDGELFF.

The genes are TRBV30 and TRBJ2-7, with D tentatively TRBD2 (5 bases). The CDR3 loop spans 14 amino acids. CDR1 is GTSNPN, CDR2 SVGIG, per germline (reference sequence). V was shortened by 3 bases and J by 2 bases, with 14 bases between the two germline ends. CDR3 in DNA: TGTGCCTGGAGGCCTAGCTGGGGTACCTACGAGCAGTACTTC. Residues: CAWRPSWGTYEQYF.

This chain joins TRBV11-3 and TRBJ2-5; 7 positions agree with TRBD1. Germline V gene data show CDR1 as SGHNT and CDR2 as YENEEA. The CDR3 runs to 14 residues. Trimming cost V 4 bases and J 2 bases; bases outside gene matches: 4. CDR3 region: CASSYKTGQETQYF. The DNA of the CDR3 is TGTGCCAGCAGCTATAAGACAGGGCAAGAGACCCAGTACTTC. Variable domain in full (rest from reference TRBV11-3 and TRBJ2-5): EAGVVQSPRYKIIEKKQPVAFWCNPISGHNTLYWYLQNLGQGPELLIRYENEEAVDDSQLPKDRFSAERLKGVDSTLKIQPAELGDSAVYLCASSYKTGQETQYFGPGTRLLVL.

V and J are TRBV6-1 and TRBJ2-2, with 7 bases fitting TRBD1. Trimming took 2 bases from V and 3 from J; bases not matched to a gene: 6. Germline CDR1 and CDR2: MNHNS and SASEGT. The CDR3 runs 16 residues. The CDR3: CASSERGGGDTGELFF. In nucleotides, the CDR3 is TGTGCCAGCAGTGAAAGAGGGGGCGGTGACACCGGGGAGCTGTTTTTT.

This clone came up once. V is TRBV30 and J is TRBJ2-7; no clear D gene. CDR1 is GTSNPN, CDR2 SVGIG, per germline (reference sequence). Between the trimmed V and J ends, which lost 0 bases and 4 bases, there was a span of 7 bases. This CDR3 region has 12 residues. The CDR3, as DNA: TGTGCCTGGAGTGTATCGGGTTACGAGCAGTACTTC. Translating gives CAWSVSGYEQYF.

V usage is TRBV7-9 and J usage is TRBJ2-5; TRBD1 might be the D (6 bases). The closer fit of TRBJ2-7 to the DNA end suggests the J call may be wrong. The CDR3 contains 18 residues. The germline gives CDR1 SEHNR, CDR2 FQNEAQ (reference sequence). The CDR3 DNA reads TGTGCCAGCAGCTTGGGGGCCCGGCACGGGGAGCGAAACTACGAGCAGTACTTC. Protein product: CASSLGARHGERNYEQYF.

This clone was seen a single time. The CDR3 spells CASRWSGGAYGYTF. The CDR3, as DNA: TGTGCCAGCCGCTGGTCAGGGGGGGCCTATGGCTACACCTTC. The chain joins TRBV6-1 to TRBJ1-2; 7 bases fit TRBD1. This CDR3 contains 14 residues. The V gene's germline CDR1 is MNHNS and CDR2 SASEGT. Trimming cost V 8 bases and J 4 bases; bases outside gene matches: 10.

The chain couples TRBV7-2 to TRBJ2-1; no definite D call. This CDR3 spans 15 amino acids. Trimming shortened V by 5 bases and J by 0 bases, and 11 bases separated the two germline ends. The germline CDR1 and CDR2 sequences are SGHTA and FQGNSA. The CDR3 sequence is CASSPDLSSYNEQFF. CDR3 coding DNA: TGTGCCAGCAGCCCGGACCTGAGCTCCTACAATGAGCAGTTCTTC. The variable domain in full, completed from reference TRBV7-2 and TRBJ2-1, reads GAGVSQSPSNKVTEKGKDVELRCDPISGHTALYWYRQSLGQGLEFLIYFQGNSAPDKSGLPSDRFSAERTGGSVSTLTIQRTQQEDSAVYLCASSPDLSSYNEQFFGPGTRLTVL.

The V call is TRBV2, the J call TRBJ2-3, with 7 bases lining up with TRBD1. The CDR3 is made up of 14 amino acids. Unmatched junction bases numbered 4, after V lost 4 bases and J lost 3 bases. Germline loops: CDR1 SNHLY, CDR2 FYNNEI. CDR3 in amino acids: CASSGTGETDTQYF. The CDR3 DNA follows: TGTGCCAGCAGTGGGACAGGAGAGACAGATACGCAGTATTTT.

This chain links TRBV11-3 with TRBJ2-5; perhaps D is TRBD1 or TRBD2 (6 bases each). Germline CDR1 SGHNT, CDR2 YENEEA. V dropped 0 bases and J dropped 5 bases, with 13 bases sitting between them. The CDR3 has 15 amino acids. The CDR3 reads CASSLDMDSGETQYF. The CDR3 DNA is TGTGCCAGCAGCTTAGATATGGACAGCGGGGAGACCCAGTACTTC.

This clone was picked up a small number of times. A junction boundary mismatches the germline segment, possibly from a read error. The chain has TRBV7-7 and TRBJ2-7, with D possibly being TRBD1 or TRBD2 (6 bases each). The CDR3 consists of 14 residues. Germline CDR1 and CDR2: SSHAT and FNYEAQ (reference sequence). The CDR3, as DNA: TGTGCTAGCAGCTTTGGACCGGGGGCGTACGAGCAGTACTTC. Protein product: CASSFGPGAYEQYF.

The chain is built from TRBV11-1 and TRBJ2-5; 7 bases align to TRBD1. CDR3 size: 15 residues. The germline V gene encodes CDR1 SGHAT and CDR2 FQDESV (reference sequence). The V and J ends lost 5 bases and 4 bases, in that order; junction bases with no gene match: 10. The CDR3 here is CASSQLGTARETQYF. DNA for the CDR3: TGTGCCAGCAGCCAACTCGGGACAGCCCGAGAGACCCAGTACTTC.

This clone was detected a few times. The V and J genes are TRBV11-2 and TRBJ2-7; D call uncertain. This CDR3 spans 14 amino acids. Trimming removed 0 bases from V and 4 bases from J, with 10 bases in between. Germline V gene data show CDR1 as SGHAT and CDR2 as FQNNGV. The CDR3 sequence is CASSLEAVSYEQYF. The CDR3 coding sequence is TGTGCCAGCAGCTTAGAGGCCGTTTCTTACGAGCAGTACTTC.

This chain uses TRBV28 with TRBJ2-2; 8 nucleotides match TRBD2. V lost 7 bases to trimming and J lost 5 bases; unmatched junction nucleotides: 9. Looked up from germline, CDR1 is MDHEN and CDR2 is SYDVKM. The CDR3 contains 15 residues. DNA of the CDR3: TGTGCCAGCACTCTGGCGGGAGGTGGAACCGGGGAGCTGTTTTTT. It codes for CASTLAGGGTGELFF.

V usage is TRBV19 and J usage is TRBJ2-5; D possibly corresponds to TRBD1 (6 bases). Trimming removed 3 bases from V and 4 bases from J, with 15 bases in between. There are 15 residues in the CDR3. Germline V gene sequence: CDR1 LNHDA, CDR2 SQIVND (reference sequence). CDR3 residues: CASSIGIGQRETQYF. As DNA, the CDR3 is TGTGCCAGTAGTATTGGGATTGGACAGCGAGAGACCCAGTACTTC.

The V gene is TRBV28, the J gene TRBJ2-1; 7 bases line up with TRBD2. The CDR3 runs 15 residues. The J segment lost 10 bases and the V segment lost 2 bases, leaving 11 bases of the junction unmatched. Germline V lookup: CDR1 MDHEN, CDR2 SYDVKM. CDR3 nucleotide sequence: TGTGCCAGCAGTTTAGCGGCTAGCGGACTGGGGGAGCAGTTCTTC. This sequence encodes CASSLAASGLGEQFF.

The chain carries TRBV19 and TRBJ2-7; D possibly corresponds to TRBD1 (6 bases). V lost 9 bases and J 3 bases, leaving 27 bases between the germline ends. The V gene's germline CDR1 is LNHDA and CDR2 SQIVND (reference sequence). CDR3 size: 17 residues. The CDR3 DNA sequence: TGTGCCAGCAGACCTAGCCGACGGGGCAGGGGTTACTACGAGCAGTACTTC. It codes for CASRPSRRGRGYYEQYF.

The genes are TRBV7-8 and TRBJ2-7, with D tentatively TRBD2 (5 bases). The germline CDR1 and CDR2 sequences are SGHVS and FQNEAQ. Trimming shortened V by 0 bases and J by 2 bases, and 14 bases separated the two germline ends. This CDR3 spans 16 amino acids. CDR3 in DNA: TGTGCCAGCAGCTTAGCAGTGACCGGAGGACCCTACGAGCAGTACTTC. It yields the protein CASSLAVTGGPYEQYF. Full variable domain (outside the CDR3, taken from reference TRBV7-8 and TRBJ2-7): GAGVSQSPRYKVAKRGQDVALRCDPISGHVSLFWYQQALGQGPEFLTYFQNEAQLDKSGLPSDRFFAERPEGSVSTLKIQRTQQEDSAVYLCASSLAVTGGPYEQYFGPGTRLTVT.

The CDR3 loop is CASSLSGRDEQYF. CDR3 nucleotides: TGTGCCAGCAGCTTATCCGGCCGAGACGAGCAGTACTTC. The chain is built from TRBV7-8 and TRBJ2-7; no definite D call. The V end was cut by 2 bases, the J end by 5 bases, with 10 bases between. Germline V gives CDR1 SGHVS, CDR2 FQNEAQ. This CDR3 contains 13 residues.

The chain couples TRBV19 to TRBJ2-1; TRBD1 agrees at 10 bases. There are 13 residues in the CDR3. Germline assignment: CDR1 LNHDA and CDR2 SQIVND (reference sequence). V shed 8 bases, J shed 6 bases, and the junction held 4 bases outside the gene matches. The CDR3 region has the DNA TGTGCCAGTGGGACAGGGGTAGGCAATGAGCAGTTCTTC. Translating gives CASGTGVGNEQFF.

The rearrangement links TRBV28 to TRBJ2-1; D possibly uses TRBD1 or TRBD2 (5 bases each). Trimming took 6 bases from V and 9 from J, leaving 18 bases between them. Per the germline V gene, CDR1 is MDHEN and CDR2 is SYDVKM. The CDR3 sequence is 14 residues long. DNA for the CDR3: TGTGCCAGCAGGAACGGGGACCTTTGGGTTGAGCAGTTCTTC. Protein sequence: CASRNGDLWVEQFF.

The CDR3 bases are TGTGCCAGCAGTTACCGCGACAGTGTATGGGGTGAGACCCAGTACTTC. Amino acid sequence: CASSYRDSVWGETQYF. The J gene is TRBJ2-5, the V gene TRBV6-5, with D possibly matching TRBD1 (5 bases). Trimming stripped 2 bases from V and 5 bases from J, with 18 bases between. CDR1 and CDR2 from the germline V gene are MNHEY and SVGAGI. This CDR3 contains 16 residues.

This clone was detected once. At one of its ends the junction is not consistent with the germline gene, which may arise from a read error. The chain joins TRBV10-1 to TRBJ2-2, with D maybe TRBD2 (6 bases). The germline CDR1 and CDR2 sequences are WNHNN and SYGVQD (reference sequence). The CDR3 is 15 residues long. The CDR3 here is CASRKEVSNTGGLFF. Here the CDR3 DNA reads TGCGCCAGCAGAAAGGAGGTATCGAACACCGGGGGGCTGTTTTTT.

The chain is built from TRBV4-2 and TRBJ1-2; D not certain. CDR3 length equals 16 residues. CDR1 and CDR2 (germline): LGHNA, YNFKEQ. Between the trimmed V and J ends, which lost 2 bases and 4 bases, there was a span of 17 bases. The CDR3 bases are TGTGCCAGCAGCCAAATATCGGAGGGAAACCGCTATGGCTACACCTTC. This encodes CASSQISEGNRYGYTF.

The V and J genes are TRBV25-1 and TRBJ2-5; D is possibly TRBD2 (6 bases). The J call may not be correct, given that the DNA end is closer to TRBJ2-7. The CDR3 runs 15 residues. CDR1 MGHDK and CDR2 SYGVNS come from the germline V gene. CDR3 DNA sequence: TGTGCCAGCAGTGAATATGGCGGGAAGGGCTACGAGCAGTACTTC. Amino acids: CASSEYGGKGYEQYF.